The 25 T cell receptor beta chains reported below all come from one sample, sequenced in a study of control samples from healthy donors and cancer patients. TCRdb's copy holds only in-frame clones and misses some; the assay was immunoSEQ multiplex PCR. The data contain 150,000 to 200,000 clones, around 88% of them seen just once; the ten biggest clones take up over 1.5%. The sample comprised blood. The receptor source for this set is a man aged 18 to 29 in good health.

The CDR3 nucleotides read TGTGCCAGCAGCGTTGGGGGAGTGAGAGAGACCCAGTACTTC. As protein: CASSVGGVRETQYF. The rearrangement links TRBV7-2 to TRBJ2-5; perhaps D is TRBD1 or TRBD2 (5 bases each). This CDR3 spans 14 amino acids. Between the trimmed V and J ends, which lost 5 bases and 4 bases, there was a span of 14 bases. CDR1 is SGHTA and CDR2 is FQGNSA in the germline V gene.

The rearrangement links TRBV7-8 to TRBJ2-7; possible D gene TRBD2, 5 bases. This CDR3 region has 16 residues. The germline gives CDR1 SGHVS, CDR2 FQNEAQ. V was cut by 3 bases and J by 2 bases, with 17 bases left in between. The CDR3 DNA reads TGTGCCAGCAGCTTTCCCACTAGGACCCCAACCTACGAGCAGTACTTC. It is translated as CASSFPTRTPTYEQYF.

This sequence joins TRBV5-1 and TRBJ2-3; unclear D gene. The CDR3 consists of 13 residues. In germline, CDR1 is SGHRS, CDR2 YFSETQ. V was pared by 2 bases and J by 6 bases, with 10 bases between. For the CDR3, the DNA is TGCGCCAGCAGCTTTGCGATGTCGGATACGCAGTATTTT. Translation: CASSFAMSDTQYF.

The CDR3 here is CASSGIGTDTQYF. Written as DNA, the CDR3 is TGTGCCAGCAGCGGCATAGGGACAGATACGCAGTATTTT. This chain links TRBV7-3 with TRBJ2-3, with D unclear. V was clipped by 5 bases and J by 3 bases, with 9 bases between them. The CDR3 is 13 amino acids. CDR1 and CDR2 from the germline V gene are SGHTA and FQGTGA. Variable domain in full (rest from reference TRBV7-3 and TRBJ2-3): GAGVSQTPSNKVTEKGKYVELRCDPISGHTALYWYRQSLGQGPEFLIYFQGTGAADDSGLPNDRFFAVRPEGSVSTLKIQRTERGDSAVYLCASSGIGTDTQYFGPGTRLTVL.

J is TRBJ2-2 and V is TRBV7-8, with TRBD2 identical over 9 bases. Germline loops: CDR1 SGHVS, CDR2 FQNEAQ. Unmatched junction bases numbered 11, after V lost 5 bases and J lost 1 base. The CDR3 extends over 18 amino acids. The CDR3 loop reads CASSPGVAGVLNTGELFF. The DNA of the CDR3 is TGTGCCAGCAGCCCCGGGGTAGCGGGGGTGCTGAACACCGGGGAGCTGTTTTTT.

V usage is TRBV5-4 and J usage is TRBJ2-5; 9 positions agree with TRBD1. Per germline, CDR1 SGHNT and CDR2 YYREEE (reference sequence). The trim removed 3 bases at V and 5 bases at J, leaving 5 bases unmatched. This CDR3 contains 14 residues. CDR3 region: CASSSRTGDETQYF. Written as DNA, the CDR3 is TGTGCCAGCAGCTCGCGGACAGGGGACGAGACCCAGTACTTC.

The DNA for the CDR3 is TGTGCCTGGAGTACAGGCGGGGTCACAGATACGCAGTATTTT. The encoded protein is CAWSTGGVTDTQYF. This chain uses TRBV30 with TRBJ2-3; D possibly corresponds to TRBD2 (6 bases). Germline V gene lookup returns CDR1 GTSNPN and CDR2 SVGIG (reference sequence). With 2 bases removed from V and 2 bases from J, the gap between germline ends came to 11 bases. This CDR3 contains 14 residues.

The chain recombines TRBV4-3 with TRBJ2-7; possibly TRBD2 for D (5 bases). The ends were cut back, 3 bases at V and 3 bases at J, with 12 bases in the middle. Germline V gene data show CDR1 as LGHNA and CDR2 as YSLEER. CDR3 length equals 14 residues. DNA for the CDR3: TGCGCCAGCAGCCAGGGAGTTCGGGGCTACGAGCAGTACTTC. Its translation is CASSQGVRGYEQYF.

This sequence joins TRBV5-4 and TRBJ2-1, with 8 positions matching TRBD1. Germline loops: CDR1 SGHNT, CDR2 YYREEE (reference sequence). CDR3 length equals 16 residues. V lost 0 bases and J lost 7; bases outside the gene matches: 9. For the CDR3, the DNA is TGTGCCAGCAGCTTGGACGGGCAGGGGGCTTGGAATGAGCAGTTCTTC. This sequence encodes CASSLDGQGAWNEQFF.

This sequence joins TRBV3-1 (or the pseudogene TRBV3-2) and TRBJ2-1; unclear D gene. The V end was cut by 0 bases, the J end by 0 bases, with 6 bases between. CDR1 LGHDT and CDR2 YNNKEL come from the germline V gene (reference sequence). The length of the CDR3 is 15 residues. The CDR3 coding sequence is TGTGCCAGCAGCCAAGATTACGGCTCCTACAATGAGCAGTTCTTC. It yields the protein CASSQDYGSYNEQFF.

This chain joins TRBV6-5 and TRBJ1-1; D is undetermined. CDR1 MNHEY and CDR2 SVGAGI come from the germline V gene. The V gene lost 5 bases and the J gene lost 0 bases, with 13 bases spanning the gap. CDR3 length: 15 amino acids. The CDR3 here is CASSIRTVMNTEAFF. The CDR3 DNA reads TGTGCCAGCAGTATCAGGACGGTGATGAACACTGAAGCTTTCTTT.

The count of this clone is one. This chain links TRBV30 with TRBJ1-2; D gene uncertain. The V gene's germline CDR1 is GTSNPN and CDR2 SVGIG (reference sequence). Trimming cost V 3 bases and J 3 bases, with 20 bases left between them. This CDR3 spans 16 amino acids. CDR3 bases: TGTGCCTGGAGGGGAAGACGTCTGTGGAGCGACTATGGCTACACCTTC. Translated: CAWRGRRLWSDYGYTF.

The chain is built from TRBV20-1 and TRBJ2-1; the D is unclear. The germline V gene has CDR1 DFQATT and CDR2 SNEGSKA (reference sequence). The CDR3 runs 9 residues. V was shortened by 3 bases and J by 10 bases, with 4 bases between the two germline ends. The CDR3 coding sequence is TGCAGTGCTAGTTTGGAGCAGTTCTTC. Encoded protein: CSASLEQFF.

The CDR3 coding sequence is TGTGCCAGCTCACTACAGACAGGTAGCAACGAGCAGTACTTC. Translation: CASSLQTGSNEQYF. The rearrangement joins TRBV18 to TRBJ2-7; weak D call: TRBD1 (6 bases). Per the germline V gene, CDR1 is KGHSH and CDR2 is LQKENI. CDR3 size: 14 residues. Trimming removed 4 bases from V and 5 bases from J, with 15 bases in between. Looking up the rest from reference TRBV18 and TRBJ2-7 gives the full variable domain: NAGVMQNPRHLVRRRGQEARLRCSPMKGHSHVYWYRQLPEEGLKFMVYLQKENIIDESGMPKERFSAEFPKEGPSILRIQQVVRGDSAAYFCASSLQTGSNEQYFGPGTRLTVT.

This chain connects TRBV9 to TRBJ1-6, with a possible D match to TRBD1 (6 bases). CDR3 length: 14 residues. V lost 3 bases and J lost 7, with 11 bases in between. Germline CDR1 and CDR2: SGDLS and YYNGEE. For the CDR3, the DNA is TGTGCCAGCAGCGCCGGACAGACGAATTCACCCCTCCACTTT. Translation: CASSAGQTNSPLHF.

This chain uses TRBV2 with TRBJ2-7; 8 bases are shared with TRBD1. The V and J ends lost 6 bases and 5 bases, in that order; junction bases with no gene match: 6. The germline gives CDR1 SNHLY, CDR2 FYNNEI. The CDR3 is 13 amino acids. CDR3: CASSPRGRNEQYF. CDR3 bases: TGTGCCAGCAGCCCCAGGGGGCGGAACGAGCAGTACTTC.

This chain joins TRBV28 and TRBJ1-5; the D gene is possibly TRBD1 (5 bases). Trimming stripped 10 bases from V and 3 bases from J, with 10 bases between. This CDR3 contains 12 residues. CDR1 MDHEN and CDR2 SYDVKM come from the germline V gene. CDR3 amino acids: CATMGPNQPQHF. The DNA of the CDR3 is TGTGCCACCATGGGGCCCAATCAGCCCCAGCATTTT.

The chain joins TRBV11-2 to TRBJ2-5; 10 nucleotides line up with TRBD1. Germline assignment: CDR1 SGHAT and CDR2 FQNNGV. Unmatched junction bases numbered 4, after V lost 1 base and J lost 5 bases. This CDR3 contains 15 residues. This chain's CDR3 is CASSLGVGQGETQYF. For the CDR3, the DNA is TGTGCCAGCAGCTTAGGGGTGGGACAGGGGGAGACCCAGTACTTC.

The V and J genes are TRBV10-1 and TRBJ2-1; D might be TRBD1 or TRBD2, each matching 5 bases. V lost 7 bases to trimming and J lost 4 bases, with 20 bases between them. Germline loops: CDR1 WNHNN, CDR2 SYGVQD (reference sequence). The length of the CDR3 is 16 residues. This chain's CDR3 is CASKMSPRDGYNEQFF. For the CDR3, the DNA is TGCGCCAGCAAAATGTCCCCTCGGGACGGGTACAATGAGCAGTTCTTC.

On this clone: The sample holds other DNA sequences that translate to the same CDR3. CDR3: CASSYSTRAYEQYF. The CDR3 nucleotides are TGTGCCAGCAGTTACTCGACAAGAGCCTACGAGCAGTACTTC. V is TRBV6-5 and J is TRBJ2-7; D remains ambiguous. V dropped 0 bases and J dropped 2 bases, with 8 bases sitting between them. The CDR3 covers 14 residues. CDR1 and CDR2 from the germline V gene are MNHEY and SVGAGI.

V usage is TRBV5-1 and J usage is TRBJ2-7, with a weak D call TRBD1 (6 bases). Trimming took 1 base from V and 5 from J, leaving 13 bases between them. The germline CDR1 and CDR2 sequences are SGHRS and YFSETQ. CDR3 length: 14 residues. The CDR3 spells CASSLFRGDHEQYF. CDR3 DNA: TGCGCCAGCAGCTTGTTCAGGGGCGACCACGAGCAGTACTTC.

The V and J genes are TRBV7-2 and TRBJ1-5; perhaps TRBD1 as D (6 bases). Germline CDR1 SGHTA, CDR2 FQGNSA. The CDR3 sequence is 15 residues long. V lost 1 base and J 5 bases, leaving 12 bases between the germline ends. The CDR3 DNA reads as TGTGCCAGCAGCTTAGAGGGGGTAGGTGATCAGCCCCAGCATTTT. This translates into CASSLEGVGDQPQHF.

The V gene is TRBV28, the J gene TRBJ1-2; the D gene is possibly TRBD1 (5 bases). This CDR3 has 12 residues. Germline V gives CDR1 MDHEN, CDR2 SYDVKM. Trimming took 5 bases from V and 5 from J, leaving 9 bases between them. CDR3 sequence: CASSEGIYGYTF. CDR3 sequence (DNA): TGTGCCAGCAGTGAGGGGATTTATGGCTACACCTTC.

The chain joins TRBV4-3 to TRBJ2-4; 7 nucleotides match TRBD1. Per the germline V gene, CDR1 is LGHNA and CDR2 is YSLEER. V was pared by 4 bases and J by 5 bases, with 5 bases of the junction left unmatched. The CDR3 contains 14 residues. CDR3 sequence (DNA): TGCGCCAGCAGCCGAGGGGGACAGCAAAACATTCAGTACTTC. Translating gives CASSRGGQQNIQYF.

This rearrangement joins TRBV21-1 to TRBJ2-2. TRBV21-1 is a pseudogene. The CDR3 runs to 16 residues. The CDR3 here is CASLNPTVVNTGELFF. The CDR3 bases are TGTGCCAGCCTTAATCCGACGGTGGTTAACACCGGGGAGCTGTTTTTT.